One sample yielded the 17 T cell receptor beta chains listed below, sequenced in a study of CD8 T cells in Susac syndrome (dated by TCRdb to between 2019 and 2020). Receptors were amplified or captured by the immunoSEQ multiplex PCR assay. RNA was extracted using the RNeasy kit, and roughly 0.45 to 1 ug of the RNA was reverse transcribed with random hexamers. The public reads were reanalyzed by TCRdb: fastp trimming at Q25, MiXCR alignment, in-frame beta chains only. Rows merge per CDR3 protein into single entries with the most common DNA and genes. This sample is represented by approximately 80,000 distinct CDR3 sequences; roughly 91% of them were singletons. The top ten clonotypes cover 0.5% to 0.6% of the sample. Sequencing used CD8+ T cells from PBMCs. The receptors stem from a human donor with multiple sclerosis.

The rearrangement links TRBV27 to TRBJ2-7; D is perhaps TRBD1 or TRBD2 (5 bases each). The CDR3 covers 13 residues. The V gene lost 4 bases and the J gene lost 7 bases, with 14 bases spanning the gap. CDR1 is MNHEY, CDR2 SMNVEV, per germline (reference sequence). CDR3 in DNA: TGTGCCAGCAGTTCTGGGACCGTTGGAGAGCAGTACTTC. Residues: CASSSGTVGEQYF.

This rearrangement joins TRBV20-1 to TRBJ2-7, with D unresolved. V was pared by 2 bases and J by 5 bases, with 10 bases between. The length of the CDR3 is 12 residues. Germline-derived CDR1 and CDR2 are DFQATT and SNEGSKA (reference sequence). The CDR3 loop is CSARTSRNEQYF. CDR3 DNA: TGCAGTGCTAGAACAAGCCGGAACGAGCAGTACTTC.

V gene TRBV30 combines with J gene TRBJ2-5; D is unclear. From germline, CDR1 is GTSNPN and CDR2 SVGIG (reference sequence). The V and J ends lost 5 bases and 1 base respectively, with 17 bases between them. The CDR3 is made up of 15 amino acids. The CDR3 region is CAWDLPGILQETQYF. Written as DNA, the CDR3 is TGTGCCTGGGATCTACCTGGCATTCTCCAAGAGACCCAGTACTTC.

The V call is TRBV7-6, the J call TRBJ1-1; perhaps TRBD1 as D (5 bases). The CDR3 consists of 13 residues. Germline CDR1 and CDR2: SGHVS and FNYEAQ. The ends were cut back, 7 bases at V and 0 bases at J, with 9 bases in the middle. Written as DNA, the CDR3 is TGTGCCAGCATGGCAGGGATGAACACTGAAGCTTTCTTT. Protein product: CASMAGMNTEAFF.

This chain links TRBV10-1 with TRBJ2-2; D gene ambiguous. This CDR3 is 12 amino acids long. Germline loops: CDR1 WNHNN, CDR2 SYGVQD (reference sequence). Trimming cost V 3 bases and J 8 bases, with 7 bases left between them. The CDR3 region is CASSDFGGELFF. CDR3 coding DNA: TGCGCCAGCAGTGATTTTGGGGGGGAGCTGTTTTTT.

The CDR3 sequence is CASSMRSNPGSTEAFF. The CDR3 coding sequence is TGTGCCAGTAGTATGAGGTCCAACCCCGGGAGCACTGAAGCTTTCTTT. The chain couples TRBV19 to TRBJ1-1; D uncertain. CDR1 and CDR2 from the germline V gene are LNHDA and SQIVND (reference sequence). This CDR3 spans 16 amino acids. The germline V and J ends were trimmed by 3 bases and 4 bases, with 18 bases remaining between them.

The V and J genes are TRBV12-5 and TRBJ2-2; D is perhaps TRBD1 (6 bases). Between the trimmed V and J ends, which lost 10 bases and 1 base, there was a span of 10 bases. Germline V gene sequence: CDR1 LGHNT, CDR2 FRNRAP. The CDR3 sequence is 13 residues long. Here the CDR3 reads CATGTQNTGELFF. The CDR3 bases are TGTGCTACCGGGACACAGAACACCGGGGAGCTGTTTTTT.

The chain has TRBV11-2 and TRBJ2-3, with a possible D match to TRBD2 (6 bases). Germline CDR1 reads SGHAT; CDR2 reads FQNNGV. This CDR3 comprises 12 residues. The V gene lost 5 bases and the J gene lost 5 bases, with 8 bases spanning the gap. The DNA for the CDR3 is TGTGCCAGCAGCCCGCGGGGAGATACGCAGTATTTT. Protein sequence: CASSPRGDTQYF.

This chain links TRBV5-1 with TRBJ2-7; D unclear. The CDR3 consists of 14 residues. Trimming took off 0 bases at V and 3 bases at J, with 10 bases between the two ends. Germline lookup yields CDR1 SGHRS and CDR2 YFSETQ. Written as DNA, the CDR3 is TGCGCCAGCAGCTTGGGACCGACGAGCTACGAGCAGTACTTC. Translated, it gives CASSLGPTSYEQYF.

V gene TRBV6-1 combines with J gene TRBJ2-7; D might be TRBD1 (6 bases). The germline V and J ends were trimmed by 2 bases and 4 bases, with 9 bases remaining between them. Per germline, CDR1 MNHNS and CDR2 SASEGT. The CDR3 consists of 13 residues. The DNA of the CDR3 is TGTGCCAGCAGTGAACCCAGGGGTTACGAGCAGTACTTC. This encodes CASSEPRGYEQYF.

The rearrangement joins TRBV3-1 to TRBJ2-7; 8 bases are shared with TRBD1. The CDR3 has 13 residues. Germline V lookup: CDR1 LGHDT, CDR2 YNNKEL (reference sequence). Trimming removed 4 bases from V and 7 bases from J; junction bases left unmatched: 6. CDR3 amino acids: CASSLRTGREQYF. The CDR3 DNA reads TGTGCCAGCAGCCTTCGGACAGGGAGGGAGCAGTACTTC.

The genes are TRBV6-1 and TRBJ2-7; 9 nucleotides align to TRBD1. CDR1 and CDR2 (germline): MNHNS, SASEGT. The CDR3 runs 16 residues. V lost 0 bases and J lost 5; bases outside the gene matches: 8. The CDR3, as DNA: TGTGCCAGCAGTGAAGCAGATACAGGGGGCCCCCACGAGCAGTACTTC. It codes for CASSEADTGGPHEQYF.

The CDR3 DNA sequence: TGTGCCAGCAGCGCCCTCCGGCCCGGGGAGCTGTTTTTT. Translation gives CASSALRPGELFF. This sequence joins TRBV9 and TRBJ2-2; D ambiguous. The V gene's germline CDR1 is SGDLS and CDR2 YYNGEE. Trimming cost V 3 bases and J 6 bases, with 9 bases left between them. The CDR3 is 13 residues long.

V usage is TRBV5-6 and J usage is TRBJ1-6; no reliable D call. Between the trimmed V and J ends, which lost 0 bases and 7 bases, there was a span of 5 bases. Germline assignment: CDR1 SGHDT and CDR2 YYEEEE. The CDR3 runs 13 residues. As DNA, the CDR3 is TGTGCCAGCAGCTTGGGCGGGAATTCACCCCTCCACTTT. This gives the protein CASSLGGNSPLHF.

The genes are TRBV27 and TRBJ2-1; 7 nucleotides align to TRBD1. The germline V gene encodes CDR1 MNHEY and CDR2 SMNVEV (reference sequence). This CDR3 is 18 amino acids long. V gave up 6 bases and J gave up 0 bases; unmatched junction bases: 14. CDR3 in DNA: TGTGCCAGCAGAGGGCCGGGGACAGCCCTCTTCTCCTACAATGAGCAGTTCTTC. Amino acids: CASRGPGTALFSYNEQFF.

Only a few counts were recorded for this clonotype. The V and J genes are TRBV5-1 and TRBJ1-1; D not certain. The germline V gene has CDR1 SGHRS and CDR2 YFSETQ. There are 15 residues in the CDR3. V was cut by 3 bases and J by 0 bases, with 12 bases left in between. The DNA for the CDR3 is TGCGCCAGCAGCTGGGAAACAGCCATGAACACTGAAGCTTTCTTT. Amino acid sequence: CASSWETAMNTEAFF.

The chain is built from TRBV20-1 and TRBJ2-1; perhaps TRBD2 as D (5 bases). V shed 3 bases and J shed 0 bases, with 18 bases lying between them. From germline, CDR1 is DFQATT and CDR2 SNEGSKA (reference sequence). This CDR3 spans 17 amino acids. The CDR3 DNA follows: TGCAGTGCTAGGCATCCGAGGACTTTCCGCTCCTACAATGAGCAGTTCTTC. Amino acid sequence: CSARHPRTFRSYNEQFF.